Shown below are 27 T cell receptor beta chains from a single sample sequenced in a study of CD8 T cells in Susac syndrome. Random hexamers were used to reverse transcribe an amount of about 0.45 to 1 ug RNA. MiXCR, run by TCRdb on the immunoSEQ multiplex PCR reads, gives a single entry per CDR3 protein. This table holds some 26,000 distinct CDR3 sequences, roughly 92% found once. Sequencing was done on a sample of CD8+ T cells from PBMCs. The receptors derive from a human donor in good health.

V and J are TRBV7-9 and TRBJ2-1; D unclear. Germline CDR1 is SEHNR and CDR2 is FQNEAQ (reference sequence). The CDR3 has 15 residues. Trimming cost V 5 bases and J 6 bases, with 17 bases left between them. CDR3 region: CASSQVWLKGNEQFF. The CDR3 DNA is TGTGCCAGCAGCCAAGTTTGGCTTAAGGGCAATGAGCAGTTCTTC.

The V gene is TRBV27, the J gene TRBJ1-4; tentatively, D is TRBD1 (6 bases). The germline V gene has CDR1 MNHEY and CDR2 SMNVEV (reference sequence). V lost 0 bases to trimming and J lost 4 bases, with 12 bases between them. The CDR3 covers 16 residues. CDR3 in amino acids: CASSLSQQGINEKLFF. CDR3 coding DNA: TGTGCCAGCAGTTTATCCCAACAGGGAATTAATGAAAAACTGTTTTTT.

CDR3: CASSGLAKNIQYF. CDR3 nucleotide sequence: TGTGCCAGCAGTGGGCTAGCCAAAAACATTCAGTACTTC. This rearrangement joins TRBV28 to TRBJ2-4; D remains unclear. CDR1 is MDHEN and CDR2 is SYDVKM in the germline V gene. CDR3 length: 13 amino acids. Trimming pared 5 bases from V and 0 bases from J, leaving 5 bases between.

The V call is TRBV7-8, the J call TRBJ1-1, with TRBD1 identical over 8 bases. V lost 5 bases to trimming and J lost 2 bases; unmatched junction nucleotides: 7. The CDR3 extends over 15 amino acids. Germline values: CDR1 SGHVS, CDR2 FQNEAQ. CDR3 residues: CASSPRQGKNTEAFF. Written as DNA, the CDR3 is TGTGCCAGCAGCCCCAGACAGGGGAAAAACACTGAAGCTTTCTTT.

This chain joins TRBV4-3 and TRBJ2-3; 11 bases map to TRBD2. Germline V CDR1 and CDR2: LGHNA, YSLEER. The ends lost 0 bases at V and 2 bases at J; junction bases unmatched: 7. The CDR3 length is 18 residues. CDR3 nucleotides: TGCGCCAGCAGCCAAGAAGGACTAGCGGGCATAATCACAGATACGCAGTATTTT. Its protein is CASSQEGLAGIITDTQYF.

CDR3 amino acids: CASTLDQLLPAPYEQYF. The DNA of the CDR3 is TGTGCCAGCACCCTAGATCAGTTGCTCCCGGCGCCCTACGAGCAGTACTTC. The chain has TRBV6-1 and TRBJ2-7; D not certain. CDR3 length: 17 amino acids. Germline CDR1 reads MNHNS; CDR2 reads SASEGT. The germline V and J ends were trimmed by 7 bases and 2 bases, with 24 bases remaining between them.

The rearrangement joins TRBV6-5 to TRBJ2-7; TRBD1 matches 10 bases. The J segment lost 3 bases and the V segment lost 6 bases, leaving 8 bases of the junction unmatched. The germline V gene has CDR1 MNHEY and CDR2 SVGAGI. The CDR3 has 15 residues. CDR3 coding DNA: TGTGCCAGCAGGGGCCCCCGGGACAGGGGCTACGAGCAGTACTTC. Translated, it gives CASRGPRDRGYEQYF.

V usage is TRBV6-5 and J usage is TRBJ2-2; D possibly corresponds to TRBD1 (6 bases). V lost 2 bases, J lost 6 bases, and 7 bases lay in between. Germline lookup yields CDR1 MNHEY and CDR2 SVGAGI. This CDR3 is 13 amino acids long. The CDR3 sequence: CASSYEGAGELFF. DNA for the CDR3: TGTGCCAGCAGTTACGAGGGGGCCGGGGAGCTGTTTTTT.

This chain links TRBV12-3 or TRBV12-4 with TRBJ1-2; TRBD1 aligns across 11 bases. The CDR3 has 18 residues. The V segment lost 8 bases and the J segment 2 bases; nucleotides outside the gene matches: 16. CDR3 in amino acids: CASGPGTGGRKGNYGYTF. CDR3 DNA sequence: TGTGCCAGCGGACCCGGGACAGGGGGTAGGAAGGGGAACTATGGCTACACCTTC.

The chain recombines TRBV18 with TRBJ2-3, with D unresolved. Per the germline V gene, CDR1 is KGHSH and CDR2 is LQKENI. CDR3 length equals 17 residues. The germline V and J ends were trimmed by 2 bases and 2 bases, with 17 bases remaining between them. In DNA form, the CDR3 reads TGTGCCAGCTCACCAATCCCCATCGCTCCCAACACAGATACGCAGTATTTT. Its protein is CASSPIPIAPNTDTQYF.

The V call is TRBV10-3, the J call TRBJ1-2, with D unresolved. V lost 0 bases and J lost 2, with 13 bases in between. Germline V gene data show CDR1 as ENHRY and CDR2 as SYGVKD. CDR3 length: 16 residues. The DNA for the CDR3 is TGTGCCATCAGTGAGTCGAGAAAGGGCTTAAACTATGGCTACACCTTC. Encoded protein: CAISESRKGLNYGYTF.

This chain joins TRBV20-1 and TRBJ1-2; 7 bases agree with TRBD1. The CDR3 is 13 amino acids. The V gene end was trimmed by 5 bases and the J gene end by 3 bases; junction bases not matched to a gene: 6. Germline lookup yields CDR1 DFQATT and CDR2 SNEGSKA (reference sequence). The CDR3 here is CSASTGRDYGYTF. CDR3 sequence (DNA): TGCAGTGCTTCGACAGGGCGGGACTATGGCTACACCTTC.

V gene TRBV20-1 combines with J gene TRBJ1-3; unclear D gene. Trimming took 5 bases from V and 4 from J, leaving 15 bases between them. CDR3 length equals 14 residues. CDR1 DFQATT and CDR2 SNEGSKA come from the germline V gene (reference sequence). CDR3 DNA sequence: TGCAGTGCTCGCGTGGGCCACGTAGGAAACACCATATATTTT. Protein sequence: CSARVGHVGNTIYF.

This clonotype was counted a single time. This chain links TRBV9 with TRBJ1-3; the D gene is possibly TRBD1 (6 bases). This CDR3 comprises 15 residues. The germline CDR1 and CDR2 sequences are SGDLS and YYNGEE. The germline V and J ends were trimmed by 4 bases and 0 bases, with 11 bases remaining between them. The CDR3 spells CASSSQGLSGNTIYF. In DNA, the CDR3 is TGTGCCAGCAGCTCACAGGGCCTCTCTGGAAACACCATATATTTT. The complete variable domain, with remaining parts taken from reference TRBV9 and TRBJ1-3, reads DSGVTQTPKHLITATGQRVTLRCSPRSGDLSVYWYQQSLDQGLQFLIQYYNGEERAKGNILERFSAQQFPDLHSELNLSSLELGDSALYFCASSSQGLSGNTIYFGEGSWLTVV.

This chain connects TRBV20-1 to TRBJ1-1; D is unresolved. Germline CDR1 and CDR2: DFQATT and SNEGSKA (reference sequence). V was trimmed by 5 bases and J by 0 bases, leaving 16 bases between them. CDR3 length: 15 residues. The CDR3 DNA reads TGCAGTGCTGGATGGGCGACGAGTATGAACACTGAAGCTTTCTTT. Translation: CSAGWATSMNTEAFF.

This clonotype was seen only once. The gene calls are TRBV4-3 and TRBJ2-7; the D gene is possibly TRBD2 (5 bases). Germline V lookup: CDR1 LGHNA, CDR2 YSLEER. The V end was cut by 8 bases, the J end by 2 bases, with 13 bases between. The length of the CDR3 is 13 residues. CDR3 sequence reads: CASAAGRAYEQYF. The CDR3 DNA reads TGCGCCAGCGCCGCGGGTAGGGCCTACGAGCAGTACTTC.

The chain uses TRBV13 and TRBJ1-4, with a possible D match to TRBD1 (5 bases). V lost 7 bases and J lost 11, with 17 bases in between. CDR1 is PRHDT, CDR2 FYEKMQ, per germline (reference sequence). The CDR3 is made up of 13 amino acids. CDR3 DNA: TGTGCCAGCACCGACATGGGACTGGGGAAACTGTTTTTT. It codes for CASTDMGLGKLFF.

The chain employs TRBV11-2 and TRBJ2-1; TRBD1 is a possible D gene (6 bases). V lost 1 base, J lost 4 bases, and 26 bases lay in between. This CDR3 has 20 residues. CDR1 is SGHAT and CDR2 is FQNNGV in the germline V gene. CDR3 loop: CASSLVSAPALGTSYNEQFF. The CDR3 DNA is TGTGCCAGCAGCTTAGTATCCGCTCCAGCGCTTGGGACAAGTTACAATGAGCAGTTCTTC.

This chain joins TRBV29-1 and TRBJ1-2; TRBD1 matches at 7 bases. Germline CDR1 is SQVTM and CDR2 is ANQGSEA. V lost 1 base, J lost 6 bases, and 5 bases stayed unmatched. The CDR3 totals 13 residues. CDR3 sequence reads: CSVEGQGKDGYTF. The CDR3 DNA reads TGCAGCGTTGAAGGACAGGGAAAGGATGGCTACACCTTC.

This chain uses TRBV12-5 with TRBJ1-5, with a possible D match to TRBD1 (6 bases). Germline assignment: CDR1 LGHNT and CDR2 FRNRAP. V dropped 0 bases and J dropped 3 bases, with 18 bases sitting between them. This CDR3 comprises 18 residues. This chain's CDR3 is CASGLVARGGKLNQPQHF. For the CDR3, the DNA is TGTGCTAGTGGTTTGGTAGCCAGGGGAGGGAAACTCAATCAGCCCCAGCATTTT.

The chain combines TRBV10-3 with TRBJ1-1; 7 positions match TRBD1. Germline lookup yields CDR1 ENHRY and CDR2 SYGVKD. The CDR3 length is 12 residues. The V and J ends lost 9 bases and 4 bases, in that order; junction bases with no gene match: 5. The DNA for the CDR3 is TGTGCCATACAGGGGATTGTCACTGAAGCTTTCTTT. Amino acid sequence: CAIQGIVTEAFF.

The chain employs TRBV7-9 and TRBJ1-1, with D perhaps TRBD1 (6 bases). Trimming removed 5 bases from V and 0 bases from J, with 16 bases in between. Germline CDR1 SEHNR, CDR2 FQNEAQ (reference sequence). This CDR3 has 16 amino acids. CDR3 residues: CASSIPQGTMNTEAFF. The CDR3 DNA is TGTGCCAGCAGCATACCACAGGGTACAATGAACACTGAAGCTTTCTTT.

V gene TRBV6-1 combines with J gene TRBJ2-3, with D possibly TRBD1 on 7 matching bases. The CDR3 has 15 residues. Germline assignment: CDR1 MNHNS and CDR2 SASEGT. V lost 8 bases and J 1 base, leaving 16 bases between the germline ends. This CDR3 is CASGIRGEGTDTQYF. Written as DNA, the CDR3 is TGTGCCAGCGGAATCAGGGGGGAGGGCACAGATACGCAGTATTTT.

This chain connects TRBV5-5 to TRBJ2-3; 7 bases agree with TRBD1. The CDR3 consists of 16 residues. Germline-derived CDR1 and CDR2 are SGHKS and YYEKEE (reference sequence). V was clipped by 4 bases and J by 0 bases; unmatched bases: 8. Here the CDR3 DNA reads TGTGCCAGCAGCCCGGAACACAGGGGAAGCACAGATACGCAGTATTTT. Protein product: CASSPEHRGSTDTQYF.

This chain connects TRBV7-8 to TRBJ2-5, with 7 bases fitting TRBD1. Germline loops: CDR1 SGHVS, CDR2 FQNEAQ. This CDR3 spans 15 amino acids. The V and J ends lost 3 bases and 0 bases, in that order; junction bases with no gene match: 4. The CDR3 DNA reads TGTGCCAGCAGCTTGAGGACAGGAGACCAAGAGACCCAGTACTTC. Translating it yields CASSLRTGDQETQYF. The full variable domain, with the rest looked up from reference TRBV7-8 and TRBJ2-5, is GAGVSQSPRYKVAKRGQDVALRCDPISGHVSLFWYQQALGQGPEFLTYFQNEAQLDKSGLPSDRFFAERPEGSVSTLKIQRTQQEDSAVYLCASSLRTGDQETQYFGPGTRLLVL.

The rearrangement uses TRBV7-2 and TRBJ2-2; 12 nucleotides align to TRBD2. Germline assignment: CDR1 SGHTA and CDR2 FQGNSA. This CDR3 contains 15 residues. The J segment lost 7 bases and the V segment lost 5 bases, leaving 5 bases of the junction unmatched. For the CDR3, the DNA is TGTGCCAGCAGCCAAGGACTAGCGGGGAACGGGGAGCTGTTTTTT. Its translation is CASSQGLAGNGELFF.

The rearrangement uses TRBV10-3 and TRBJ1-1, with a possible D match to TRBD1 (5 bases). The V end was cut by 2 bases, the J end by 5 bases, with 6 bases between. The CDR3 is 12 amino acids. Per the germline V gene, CDR1 is ENHRY and CDR2 is SYGVKD. The DNA of the CDR3 is TGTGCCATCAGTGAGGGGGGAACTGAAGCTTTCTTT. This gives the protein CAISEGGTEAFF.